This TCR beta chain was documented in a study of T cell responses to AZD1222 COVID-19 vaccine. Study-wide points: It was only after the peak T cell response that any repertoires were sampled. Unmutated variant regions reportedly attract nearly half of all spike-specific TCRs. White British ancestry dominated among donors, who included more females, and clonal diversity was possibly underestimated. Two doses of AZD1222 preceded a rise in Spike-specific TCR breadth and depth.

This CDR3 has 16 residues. V was pared by 4 bases and J by 3 bases, with 10 bases of the junction left unmatched. CDR1 is SGHDN and CDR2 is FVKESK in the germline V gene. Profiling relied on immunoSEQ multiplex PCR, and the TCRdb table lists in-frame clones only, not all of them. Altogether under 150,000 clones are present, around 90% being singletons, with the ten largest covering 2.6%. Points on this clone: The antigen is undetermined.

The TCR originated in an adult who received the AZD1222 COVID-19 vaccine. Sequencing used peripheral blood, obtained 28 days after the second AZD1222 dose. The gene calls are TRBV14 and TRBJ2-5; 8 positions agree with TRBD2. CDR3 residues: CASSPGGGKVKETQYF. The CDR3 coding sequence is TGTGCCAGCAGCCCCGGGGGGGGCAAGGTAAAAGAGACCCAGTACTTC.